This T cell receptor (beta chain) was profiled in a study of graft-versus-host responses after intestinal transplantation. Study overall: Multivisceral, liver-intestinal, or isolated intestinal grafts went to recipients. Every recipient underwent anti-thymocyte globulin induction, then tacrolimus and steroids for roughly 3 years.

TCRdb's table, derived via immunoSEQ multiplex PCR, lists solely in-frame clones and lacks some. This table holds some 85,000 clones, over 75% found once. This CDR3 is built from 20 residues. The ends lost 1 base at V and 2 bases at J; junction bases unmatched: 13. Germline V gene lookup returns CDR1 PRHDT and CDR2 FYEKMQ (reference sequence). With regard to this clone: As yet, its antigen is unknown.

Broader study findings: Graft-donor T cell macrochimerism in patients accompanied high graft-versus-host to host-versus-graft clonal ratios in allografts.

The sample consisted of unstimulated CD8+ T cells sorted from spleen or lymph node cells, taken before transplant. This sequence originates from a human donor who was the organ donor for an intestinal transplant. The chain couples TRBV13 to TRBJ2-1; 11 nucleotides align to TRBD2. Here the CDR3 DNA reads TGTGCCAGCAGCTTAGATGTTCCCGGCTTAGCGGGGGGGACCTACAATGAGCAGTTCTTC. Translating gives CASSLDVPGLAGGTYNEQFF.